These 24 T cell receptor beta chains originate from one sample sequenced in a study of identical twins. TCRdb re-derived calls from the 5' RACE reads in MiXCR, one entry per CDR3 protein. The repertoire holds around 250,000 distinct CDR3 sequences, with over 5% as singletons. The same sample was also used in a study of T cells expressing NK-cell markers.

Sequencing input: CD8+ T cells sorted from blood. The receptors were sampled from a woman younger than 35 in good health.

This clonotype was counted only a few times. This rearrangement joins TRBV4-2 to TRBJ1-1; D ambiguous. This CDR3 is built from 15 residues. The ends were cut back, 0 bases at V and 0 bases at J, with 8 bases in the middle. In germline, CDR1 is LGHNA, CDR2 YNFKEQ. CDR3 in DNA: TGTGCCAGCAGCCAAGAGATTACCGTGAACACTGAAGCTTTCTTT. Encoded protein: CASSQEITVNTEAFF.

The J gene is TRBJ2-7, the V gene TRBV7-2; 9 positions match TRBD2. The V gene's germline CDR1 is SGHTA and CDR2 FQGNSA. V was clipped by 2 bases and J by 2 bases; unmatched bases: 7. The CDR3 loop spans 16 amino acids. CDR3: CASSLQLSSGTYEQYF. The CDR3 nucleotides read TGTGCCAGCAGCTTACAACTCTCTAGCGGGACCTACGAGCAGTACTTC. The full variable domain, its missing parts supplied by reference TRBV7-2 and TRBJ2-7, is GAGVSQSPSNKVTEKGKDVELRCDPISGHTALYWYRQSLGQGLEFLIYFQGNSAPDKSGLPSDRFSAERTGGSVSTLTIQRTQQEDSAVYLCASSLQLSSGTYEQYFGPGTRLTVT.

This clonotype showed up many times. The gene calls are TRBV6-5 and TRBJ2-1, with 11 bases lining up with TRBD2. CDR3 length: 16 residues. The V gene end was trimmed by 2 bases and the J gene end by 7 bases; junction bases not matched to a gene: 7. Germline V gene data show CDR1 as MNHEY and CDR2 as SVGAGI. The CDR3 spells CASSYGILAGENEQFF. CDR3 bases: TGTGCCAGCAGTTACGGGATACTAGCGGGAGAGAATGAGCAGTTCTTC.

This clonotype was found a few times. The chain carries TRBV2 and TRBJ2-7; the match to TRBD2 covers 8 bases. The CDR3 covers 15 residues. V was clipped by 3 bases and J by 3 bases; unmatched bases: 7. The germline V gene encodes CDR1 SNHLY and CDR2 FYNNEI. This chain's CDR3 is CASSDLPGLVYEQYF. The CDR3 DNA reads TGTGCCAGCAGTGACCTCCCGGGACTAGTCTACGAGCAGTACTTC.

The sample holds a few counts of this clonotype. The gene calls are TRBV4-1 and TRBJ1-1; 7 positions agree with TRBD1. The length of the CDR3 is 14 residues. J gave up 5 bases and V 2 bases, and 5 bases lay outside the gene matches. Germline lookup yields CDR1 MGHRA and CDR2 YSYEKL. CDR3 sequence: CASSQYRGGTEAFF. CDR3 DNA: TGCGCCAGCAGCCAATACAGGGGCGGGACTGAAGCTTTCTTT.

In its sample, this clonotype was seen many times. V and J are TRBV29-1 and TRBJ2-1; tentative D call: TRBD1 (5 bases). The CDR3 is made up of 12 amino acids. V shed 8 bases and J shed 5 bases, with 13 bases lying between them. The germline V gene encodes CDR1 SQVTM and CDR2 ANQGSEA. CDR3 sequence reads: CSIGEFDNEQFF. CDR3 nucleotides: TGCAGCATAGGGGAATTCGACAATGAGCAGTTCTTC.

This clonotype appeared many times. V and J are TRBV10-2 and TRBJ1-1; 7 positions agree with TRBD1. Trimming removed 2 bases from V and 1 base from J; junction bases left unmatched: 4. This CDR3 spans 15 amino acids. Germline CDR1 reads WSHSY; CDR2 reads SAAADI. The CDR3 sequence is CASSEIQGGNTEAFF. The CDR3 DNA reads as TGCGCCAGCAGTGAGATCCAGGGGGGGAACACTGAAGCTTTCTTT.

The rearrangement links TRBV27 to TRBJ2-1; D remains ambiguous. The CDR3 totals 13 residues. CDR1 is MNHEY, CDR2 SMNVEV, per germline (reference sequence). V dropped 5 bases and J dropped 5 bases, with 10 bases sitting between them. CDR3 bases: TGTGCCAGCAGTGTGGCACAGAACAATGAGCAGTTCTTC. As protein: CASSVAQNNEQFF.

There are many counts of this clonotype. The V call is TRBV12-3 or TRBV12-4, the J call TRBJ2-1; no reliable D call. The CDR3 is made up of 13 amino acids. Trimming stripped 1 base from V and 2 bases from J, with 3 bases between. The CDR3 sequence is CASSLGAYNEQFF. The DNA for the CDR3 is TGTGCCAGCAGTTTAGGGGCCTACAATGAGCAGTTCTTC.

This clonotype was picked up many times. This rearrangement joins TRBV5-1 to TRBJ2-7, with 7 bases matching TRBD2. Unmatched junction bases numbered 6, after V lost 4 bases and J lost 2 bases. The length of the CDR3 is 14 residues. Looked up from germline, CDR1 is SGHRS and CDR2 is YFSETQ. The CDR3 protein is CASSPPSGTYEQYF. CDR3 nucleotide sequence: TGCGCCAGCAGCCCACCTAGCGGAACCTACGAGCAGTACTTC.

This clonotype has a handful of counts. The CDR3 sequence is CASSYWREGDTQYF. The CDR3 region has the DNA TGTGCCAGCAGTTACTGGCGGGAAGGAGATACGCAGTATTTT. The J gene is TRBJ2-3, the V gene TRBV6-5, with D maybe TRBD2 (6 bases). V gave up 1 base and J gave up 5 bases, with 10 bases separating them. This CDR3 is built from 14 residues. Germline assignment: CDR1 MNHEY and CDR2 SVGAGI.

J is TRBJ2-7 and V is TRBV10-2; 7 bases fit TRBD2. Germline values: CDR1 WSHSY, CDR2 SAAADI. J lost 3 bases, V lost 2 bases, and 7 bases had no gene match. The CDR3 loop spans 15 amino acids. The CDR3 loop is CASSEMRGYNYEQYF. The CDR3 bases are TGCGCCAGCAGTGAGATGCGGGGGTACAACTACGAGCAGTACTTC.

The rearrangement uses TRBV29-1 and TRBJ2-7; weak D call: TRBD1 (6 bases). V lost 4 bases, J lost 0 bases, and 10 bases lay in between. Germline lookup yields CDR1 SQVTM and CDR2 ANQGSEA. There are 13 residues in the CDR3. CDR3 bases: TGCAGCGTTGGACAGGAGAGCTCCTACGAGCAGTACTTC. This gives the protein CSVGQESSYEQYF.

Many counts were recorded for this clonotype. The CDR3 reads CASSPGVYGYTF. The CDR3 bases are TGTGCCAGCAGTCCAGGGGTCTATGGCTACACCTTC. The chain links TRBV12-3 or TRBV12-4 to TRBJ1-2; a possible D gene is TRBD1 (6 bases). The CDR3 is 12 amino acids. Between the trimmed V and J ends, which lost 5 bases and 4 bases, there was a span of 8 bases.

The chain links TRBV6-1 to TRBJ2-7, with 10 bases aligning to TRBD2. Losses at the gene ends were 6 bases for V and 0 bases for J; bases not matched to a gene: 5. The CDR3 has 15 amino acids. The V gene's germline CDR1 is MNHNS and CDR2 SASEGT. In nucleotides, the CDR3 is TGTGCCAGCAGGGTCTGGACTAGCGGCTCCTACGAGCAGTACTTC. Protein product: CASRVWTSGSYEQYF.

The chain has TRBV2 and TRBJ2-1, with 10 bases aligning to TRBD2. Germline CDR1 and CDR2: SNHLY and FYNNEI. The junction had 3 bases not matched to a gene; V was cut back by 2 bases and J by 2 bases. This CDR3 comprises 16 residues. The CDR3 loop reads CASSEQAGGPYNEQFF. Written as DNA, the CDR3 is TGTGCCAGCAGTGAACAAGCGGGAGGGCCCTACAATGAGCAGTTCTTC.

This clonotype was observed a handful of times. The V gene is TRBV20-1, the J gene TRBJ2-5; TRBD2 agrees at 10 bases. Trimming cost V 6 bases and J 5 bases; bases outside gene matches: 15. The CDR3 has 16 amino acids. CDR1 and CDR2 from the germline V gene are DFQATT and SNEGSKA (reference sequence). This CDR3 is CSAADLLAGTGETQYF. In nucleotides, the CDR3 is TGCAGTGCCGCGGACCTACTAGCGGGGACGGGGGAGACCCAGTACTTC.

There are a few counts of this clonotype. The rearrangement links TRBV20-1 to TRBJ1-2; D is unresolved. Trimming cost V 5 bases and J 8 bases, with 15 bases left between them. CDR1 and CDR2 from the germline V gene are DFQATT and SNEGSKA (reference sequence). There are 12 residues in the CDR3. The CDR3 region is CSAQWSRSGYTF. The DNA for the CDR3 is TGCAGTGCTCAGTGGAGCAGATCCGGCTACACCTTC.

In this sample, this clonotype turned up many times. The CDR3 bases are TGTGCCAGCAGTTTACGTGGCTACGAGCAGTACTTC. It is translated as CASSLRGYEQYF. The chain employs TRBV7-8 and TRBJ2-7, with unresolved D. CDR3 size: 12 residues. Germline V gene data show CDR1 as SGHVS and CDR2 as FQNEAQ. The V and J ends lost 6 bases and 3 bases respectively, with 9 bases between them. Complete variable domain (other parts from reference TRBV7-8 and TRBJ2-7): GAGVSQSPRYKVAKRGQDVALRCDPISGHVSLFWYQQALGQGPEFLTYFQNEAQLDKSGLPSDRFFAERPEGSVSTLKIQRTQQEDSAVYLCASSLRGYEQYFGPGTRLTVT.

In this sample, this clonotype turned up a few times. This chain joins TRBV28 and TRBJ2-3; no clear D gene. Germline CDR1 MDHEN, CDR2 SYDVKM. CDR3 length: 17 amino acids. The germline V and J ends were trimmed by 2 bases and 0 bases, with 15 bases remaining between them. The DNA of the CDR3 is TGTGCCAGCAGTTTAGTCCTGGAGACGTCTAGCACAGATACGCAGTATTTT. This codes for CASSLVLETSSTDTQYF. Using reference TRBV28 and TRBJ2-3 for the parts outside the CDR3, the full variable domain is DVKVTQSSRYLVKRTGEKVFLECVQDMDHENMFWYRQDPGLGLRLIYFSYDVKMKEKGDIPEGYSVSREKKERFSLILESASTNQTSMYLCASSLVLETSSTDTQYFGPGTRLTVL.

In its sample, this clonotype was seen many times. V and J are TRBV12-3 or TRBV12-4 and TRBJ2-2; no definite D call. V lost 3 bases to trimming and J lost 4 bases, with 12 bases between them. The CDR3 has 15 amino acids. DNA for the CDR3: TGTGCCAGCAGTTTTTACCCAGGCCCCACCGGGGAGCTGTTTTTT. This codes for CASSFYPGPTGELFF.

In nucleotides, the CDR3 is TGTGCCAGCAGTTCCGTAATGGACTACACCTTC. Its translation: CASSSVMDYTF. This chain connects TRBV12-3 or TRBV12-4 to TRBJ1-2; D gene unclear. V was cut by 4 bases and J by 10 bases, with 10 bases left in between. This CDR3 has 11 amino acids.

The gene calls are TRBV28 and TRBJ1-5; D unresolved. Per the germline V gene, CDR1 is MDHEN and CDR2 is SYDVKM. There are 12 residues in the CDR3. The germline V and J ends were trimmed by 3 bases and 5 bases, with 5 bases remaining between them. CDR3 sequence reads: CASSFFHQPQHF. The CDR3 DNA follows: TGTGCCAGCAGTTTCTTCCATCAGCCCCAGCATTTT.

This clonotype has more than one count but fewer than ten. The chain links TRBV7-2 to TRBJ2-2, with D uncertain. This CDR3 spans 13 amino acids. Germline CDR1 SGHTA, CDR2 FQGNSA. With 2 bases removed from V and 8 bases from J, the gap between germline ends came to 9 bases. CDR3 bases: TGTGCCAGCAGCTTATATACTGCTGGGGAGCTGTTTTTT. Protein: CASSLYTAGELFF.